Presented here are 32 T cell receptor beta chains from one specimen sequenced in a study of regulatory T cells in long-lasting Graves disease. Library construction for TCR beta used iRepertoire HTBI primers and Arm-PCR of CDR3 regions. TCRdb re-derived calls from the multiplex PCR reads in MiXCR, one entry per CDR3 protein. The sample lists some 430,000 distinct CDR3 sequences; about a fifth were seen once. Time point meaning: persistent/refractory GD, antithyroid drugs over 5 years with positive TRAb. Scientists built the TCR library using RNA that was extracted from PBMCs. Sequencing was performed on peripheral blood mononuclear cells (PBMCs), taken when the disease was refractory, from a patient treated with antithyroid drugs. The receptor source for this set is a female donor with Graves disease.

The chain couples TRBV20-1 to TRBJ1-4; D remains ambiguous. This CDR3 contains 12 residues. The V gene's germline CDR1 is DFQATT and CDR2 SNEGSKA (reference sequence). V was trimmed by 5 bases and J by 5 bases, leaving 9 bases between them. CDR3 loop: CSAGKANEKLFF. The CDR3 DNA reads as TGCAGTGCTGGAAAAGCGAATGAAAAACTGTTTTTT.

The CDR3 reads CASSVDGTVWYEQYF. The CDR3 DNA sequence: TGCGCCAGCAGTGTAGACGGGACGGTATGGTACGAGCAGTACTTC. The rearrangement uses TRBV4-1 and TRBJ2-7; D is possibly TRBD1 or TRBD2 (5 bases each). Germline V gene lookup returns CDR1 MGHRA and CDR2 YSYEKL. The CDR3 contains 15 residues. Trimming shortened V by 6 bases and J by 4 bases, and 19 bases separated the two germline ends.

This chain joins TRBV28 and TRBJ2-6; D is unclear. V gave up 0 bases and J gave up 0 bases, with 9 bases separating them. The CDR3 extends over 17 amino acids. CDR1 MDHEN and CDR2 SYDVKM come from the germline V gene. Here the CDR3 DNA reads TGTGCCAGCAGTTTATGGAGTTTCAGCTCTGGGGCCAACGTCCTGACTTTC. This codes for CASSLWSFSSGANVLTF.

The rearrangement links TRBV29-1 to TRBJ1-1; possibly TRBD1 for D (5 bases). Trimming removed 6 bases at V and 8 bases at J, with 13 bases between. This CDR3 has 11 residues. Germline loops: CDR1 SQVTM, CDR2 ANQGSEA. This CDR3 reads CSVAGTGEAFF. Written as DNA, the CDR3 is TGCAGCGTGGCAGGGACGGGGGAAGCTTTCTTT.

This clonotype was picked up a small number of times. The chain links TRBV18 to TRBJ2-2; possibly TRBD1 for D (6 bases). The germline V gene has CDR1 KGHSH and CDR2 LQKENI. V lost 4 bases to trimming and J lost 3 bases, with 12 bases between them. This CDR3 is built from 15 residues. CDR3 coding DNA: TGTGCCAGCTCACAACAGGGTCGGGACACCGGGGAGCTGTTTTTT. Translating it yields CASSQQGRDTGELFF.

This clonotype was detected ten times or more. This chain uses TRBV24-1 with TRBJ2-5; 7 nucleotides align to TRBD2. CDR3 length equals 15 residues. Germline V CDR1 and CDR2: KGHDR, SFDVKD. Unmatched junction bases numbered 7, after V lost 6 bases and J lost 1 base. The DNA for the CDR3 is TGTGCCACCAGTCAGAGCGGGGCGTTCCAAGAGACCCAGTACTTC. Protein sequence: CATSQSGAFQETQYF.

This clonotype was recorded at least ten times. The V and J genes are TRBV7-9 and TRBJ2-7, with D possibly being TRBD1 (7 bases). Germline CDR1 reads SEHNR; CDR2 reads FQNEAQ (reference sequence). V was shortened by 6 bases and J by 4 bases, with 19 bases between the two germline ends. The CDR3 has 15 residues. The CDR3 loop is CASSLGRGVSYEQYF. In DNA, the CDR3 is TGTGCCAGCAGTTTGGGCAGGGGGGTCAGTTACGAGCAGTACTTC.

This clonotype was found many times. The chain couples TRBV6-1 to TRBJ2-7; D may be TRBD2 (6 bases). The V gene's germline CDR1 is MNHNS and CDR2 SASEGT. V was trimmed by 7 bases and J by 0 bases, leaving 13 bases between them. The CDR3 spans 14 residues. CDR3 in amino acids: CASKGTVSSYEQYF. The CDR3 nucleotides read TGTGCCAGCAAAGGGACTGTTAGCTCCTACGAGCAGTACTTC.

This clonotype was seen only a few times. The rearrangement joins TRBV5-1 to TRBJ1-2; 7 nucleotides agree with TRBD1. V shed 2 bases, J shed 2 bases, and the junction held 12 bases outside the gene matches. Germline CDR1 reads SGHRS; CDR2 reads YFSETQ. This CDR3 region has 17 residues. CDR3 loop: CASSLSPGQAKNYGYTF. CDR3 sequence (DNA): TGCGCCAGCAGCTTATCCCCCGGACAGGCGAAAAACTATGGCTACACCTTC.

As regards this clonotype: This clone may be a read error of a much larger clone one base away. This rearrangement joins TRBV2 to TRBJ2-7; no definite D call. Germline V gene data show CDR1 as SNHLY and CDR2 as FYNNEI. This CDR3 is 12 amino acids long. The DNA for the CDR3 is TGTGCCAGCAGTGTGACTTACTACGGGCAGTACTTC. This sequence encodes CASSVTYYGQYF.

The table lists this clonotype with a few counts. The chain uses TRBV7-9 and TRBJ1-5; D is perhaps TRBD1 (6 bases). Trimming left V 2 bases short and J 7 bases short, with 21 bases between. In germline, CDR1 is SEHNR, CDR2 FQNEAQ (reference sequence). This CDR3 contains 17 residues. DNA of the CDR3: TGTGCCAGCAGCTTAAAATGGTTGGGGGGCCTATGGCAGCCCCAGCATTTT. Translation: CASSLKWLGGLWQPQHF.

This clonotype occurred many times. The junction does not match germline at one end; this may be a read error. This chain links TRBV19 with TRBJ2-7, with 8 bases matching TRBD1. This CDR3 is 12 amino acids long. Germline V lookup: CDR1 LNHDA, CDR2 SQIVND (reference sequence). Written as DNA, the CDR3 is TGTGCCAGCAGTACAGGGGGCTACGAGCAGTACTTC. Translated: CASSTGGYEQYF. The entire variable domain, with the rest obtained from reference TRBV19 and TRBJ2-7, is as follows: DGGITQSPKYLFRKEGQNVTLSCEQNLNHDAMYWYRQDPGQGLRLIYYSQIVNDFQKGDIAEGYSVSREKKESFPLTVTSAQKNPTAFYLCASSTGGYEQYFGPGTRLTVT.

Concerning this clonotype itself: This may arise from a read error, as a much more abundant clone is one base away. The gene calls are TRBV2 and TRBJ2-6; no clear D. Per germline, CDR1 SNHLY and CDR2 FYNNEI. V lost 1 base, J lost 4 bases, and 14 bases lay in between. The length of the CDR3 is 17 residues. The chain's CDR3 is CASSEGLGSYGANVLTF. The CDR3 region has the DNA TGTGCCAGCAGTGAAGGTTTAGGGTCCTACGGGGCCAACGTCCTGACTTTC.

The CDR3 DNA sequence: TGTGCCAGCAGCCCGAGGGACAGGGTCAACACTGAAGCTTTCTTT. Amino acid sequence: CASSPRDRVNTEAFF. This rearrangement joins TRBV28 to TRBJ1-1, with 9 positions matching TRBD1. This CDR3 region has 15 residues. V gave up 6 bases and J gave up 2 bases; unmatched junction bases: 7. Germline V gives CDR1 MDHEN, CDR2 SYDVKM.

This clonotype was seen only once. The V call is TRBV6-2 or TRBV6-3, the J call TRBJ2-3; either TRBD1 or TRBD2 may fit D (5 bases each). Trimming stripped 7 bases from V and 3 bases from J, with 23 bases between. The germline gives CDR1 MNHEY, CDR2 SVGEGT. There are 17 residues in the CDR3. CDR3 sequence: CASTEIEGSPRTDTQYF. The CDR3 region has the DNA TGTGCCAGCACCGAAATTGAGGGGAGTCCGAGGACAGATACGCAGTATTTT.

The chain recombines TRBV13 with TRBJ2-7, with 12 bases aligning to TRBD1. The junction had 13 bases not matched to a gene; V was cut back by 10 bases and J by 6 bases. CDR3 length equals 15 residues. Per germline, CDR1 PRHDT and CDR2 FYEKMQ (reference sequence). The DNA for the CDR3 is TGTGCCACCAATCAACCGGGACAGGGGGCGGTCGAGCAGTACTTC. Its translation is CATNQPGQGAVEQYF.

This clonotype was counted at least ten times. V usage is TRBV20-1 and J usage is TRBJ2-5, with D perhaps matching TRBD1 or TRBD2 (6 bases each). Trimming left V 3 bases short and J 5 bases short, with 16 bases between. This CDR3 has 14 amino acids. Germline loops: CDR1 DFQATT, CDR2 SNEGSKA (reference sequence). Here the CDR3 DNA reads TGCAGTGCTAGCGACTTCCGAGGGGGGGAGACCCAGTACTTC. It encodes CSASDFRGGETQYF.

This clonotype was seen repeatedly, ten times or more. DNA for the CDR3: TGTGCCAGCAGCTCCGAGGGTCTAGGGTCGGGAGAGACCCAGTACTTC. Encoded protein: CASSSEGLGSGETQYF. The chain employs TRBV3-1 and TRBJ2-5; possible D gene TRBD2, 5 bases. Looked up from germline, CDR1 is LGHDT and CDR2 is YNNKEL (reference sequence). There are 16 residues in the CDR3. V gave up 5 bases and J gave up 4 bases, with 20 bases separating them.

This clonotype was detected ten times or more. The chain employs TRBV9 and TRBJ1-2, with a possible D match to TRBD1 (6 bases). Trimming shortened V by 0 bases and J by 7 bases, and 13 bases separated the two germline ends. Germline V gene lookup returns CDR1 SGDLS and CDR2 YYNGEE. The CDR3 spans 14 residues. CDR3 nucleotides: TGTGCCAGCAGCGTAGATGGGGGCTTCCCTGGCTACACCTTC. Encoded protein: CASSVDGGFPGYTF.

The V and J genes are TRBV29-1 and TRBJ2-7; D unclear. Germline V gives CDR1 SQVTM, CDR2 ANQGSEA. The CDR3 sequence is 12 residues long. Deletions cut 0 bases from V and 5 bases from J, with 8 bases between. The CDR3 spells CSVEDQGHEQYF. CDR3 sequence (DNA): TGCAGCGTTGAAGATCAAGGACACGAGCAGTACTTC.

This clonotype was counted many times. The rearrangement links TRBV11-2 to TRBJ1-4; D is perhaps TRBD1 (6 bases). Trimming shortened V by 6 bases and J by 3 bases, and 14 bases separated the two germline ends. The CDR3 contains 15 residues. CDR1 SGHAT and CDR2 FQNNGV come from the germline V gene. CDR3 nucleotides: TGTGCCAGCAGGGGGGGGGCTGGAGCTAATGAAAAACTGTTTTTT. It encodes CASRGGAGANEKLFF.

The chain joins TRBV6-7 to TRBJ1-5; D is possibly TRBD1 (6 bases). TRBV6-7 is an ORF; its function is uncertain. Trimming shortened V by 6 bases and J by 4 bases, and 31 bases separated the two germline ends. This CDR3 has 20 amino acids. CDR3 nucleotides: TGTGCCAGCAGGGCTGTGTGCTCGGCCCGAGCGACAGGTGGGAATCAGCCCCAGCATTTT. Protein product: CASRAVCSARATGGNQPQHF.

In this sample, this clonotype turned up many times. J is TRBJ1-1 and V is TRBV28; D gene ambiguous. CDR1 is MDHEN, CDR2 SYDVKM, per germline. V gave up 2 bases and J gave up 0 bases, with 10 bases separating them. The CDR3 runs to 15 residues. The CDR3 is CASSLNPPMNTEAFF. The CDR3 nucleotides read TGTGCCAGCAGTTTAAACCCCCCTATGAACACTGAAGCTTTCTTT.

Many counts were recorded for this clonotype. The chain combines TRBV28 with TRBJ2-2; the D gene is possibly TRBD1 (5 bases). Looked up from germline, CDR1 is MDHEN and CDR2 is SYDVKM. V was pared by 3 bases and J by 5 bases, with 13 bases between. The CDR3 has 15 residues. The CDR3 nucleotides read TGTGCCAGCAGTTTGAATGGCAGGGTTACCGGGGAGCTGTTTTTT. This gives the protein CASSLNGRVTGELFF.

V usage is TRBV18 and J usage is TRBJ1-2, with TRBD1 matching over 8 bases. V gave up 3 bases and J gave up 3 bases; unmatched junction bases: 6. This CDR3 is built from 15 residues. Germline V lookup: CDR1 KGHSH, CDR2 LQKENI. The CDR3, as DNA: TGTGCCAGCTCACCGACAGGGGTCGATGACTATGGCTACACCTTC. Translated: CASSPTGVDDYGYTF.

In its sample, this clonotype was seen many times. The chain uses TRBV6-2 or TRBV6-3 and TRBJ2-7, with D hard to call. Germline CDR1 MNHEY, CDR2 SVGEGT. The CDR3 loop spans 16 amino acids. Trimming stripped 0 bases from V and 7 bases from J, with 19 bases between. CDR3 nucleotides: TGTGCCAGCAGTTACTCGAAGACGGGCCCCCTGGGGGAGCAGTACTTC. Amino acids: CASSYSKTGPLGEQYF.

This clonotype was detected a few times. Here the CDR3 reads CASSLGTGEYIQYF. The CDR3 DNA reads as TGTGCCAGCAGCCTAGGGACAGGGGAGTACATTCAGTACTTC. This chain connects TRBV7-3 to TRBJ2-4; 10 bases are shared with TRBD1. Per the germline V gene, CDR1 is SGHTA and CDR2 is FQGTGA. The CDR3 length is 14 residues. J lost 8 bases, V lost 5 bases, and 6 bases had no gene match.

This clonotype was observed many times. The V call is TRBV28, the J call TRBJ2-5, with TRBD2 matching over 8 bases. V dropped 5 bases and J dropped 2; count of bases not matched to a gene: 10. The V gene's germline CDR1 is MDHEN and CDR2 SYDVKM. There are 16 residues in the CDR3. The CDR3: CASSLSTSAAQETQYF. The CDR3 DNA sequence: TGTGCCAGCAGTCTCTCGACTAGCGCGGCACAAGAGACCCAGTACTTC.

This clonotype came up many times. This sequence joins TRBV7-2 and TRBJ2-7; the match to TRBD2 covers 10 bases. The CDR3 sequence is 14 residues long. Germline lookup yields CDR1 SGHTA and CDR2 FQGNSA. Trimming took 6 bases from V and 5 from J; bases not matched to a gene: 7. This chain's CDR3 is CASRGGLAGDEQYF. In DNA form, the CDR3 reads TGTGCCAGCAGGGGAGGGCTAGCGGGAGACGAGCAGTACTTC.

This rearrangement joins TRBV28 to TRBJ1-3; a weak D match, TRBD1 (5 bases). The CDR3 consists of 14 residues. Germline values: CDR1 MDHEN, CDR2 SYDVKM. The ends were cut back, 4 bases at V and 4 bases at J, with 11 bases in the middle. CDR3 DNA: TGTGCCAGCAGTTCCTCAGGGCTAGGAAACACCATATATTTT. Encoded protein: CASSSSGLGNTIYF.

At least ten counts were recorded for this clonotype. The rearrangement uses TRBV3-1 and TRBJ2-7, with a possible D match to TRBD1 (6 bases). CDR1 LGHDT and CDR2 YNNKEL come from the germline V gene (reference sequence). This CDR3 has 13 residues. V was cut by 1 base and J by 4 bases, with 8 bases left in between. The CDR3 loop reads CASSQGQAYEQYF. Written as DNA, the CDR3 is TGTGCCAGCAGCCAAGGACAGGCTTACGAGCAGTACTTC.

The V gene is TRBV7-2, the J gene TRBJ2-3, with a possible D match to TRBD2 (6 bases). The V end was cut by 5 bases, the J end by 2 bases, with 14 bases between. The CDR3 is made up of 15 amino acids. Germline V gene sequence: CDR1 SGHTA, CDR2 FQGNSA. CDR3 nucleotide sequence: TGTGCCAGCAGCCCGTTGGCGGGGACCACAGATACGCAGTATTTT. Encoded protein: CASSPLAGTTDTQYF.